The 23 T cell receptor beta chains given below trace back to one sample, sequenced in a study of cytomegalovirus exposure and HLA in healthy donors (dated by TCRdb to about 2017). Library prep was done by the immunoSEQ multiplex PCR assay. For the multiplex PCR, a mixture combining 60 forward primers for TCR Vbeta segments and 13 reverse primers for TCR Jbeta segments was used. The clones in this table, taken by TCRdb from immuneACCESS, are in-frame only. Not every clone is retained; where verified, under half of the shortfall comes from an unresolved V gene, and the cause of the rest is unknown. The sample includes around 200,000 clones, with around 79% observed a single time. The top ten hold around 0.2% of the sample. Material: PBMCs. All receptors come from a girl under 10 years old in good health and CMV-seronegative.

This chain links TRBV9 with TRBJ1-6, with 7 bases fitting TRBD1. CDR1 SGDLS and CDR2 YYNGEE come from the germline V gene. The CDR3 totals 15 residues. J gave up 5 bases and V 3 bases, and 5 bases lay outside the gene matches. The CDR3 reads CASSGLGQDNSPLHF. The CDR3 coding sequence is TGTGCCAGCAGCGGGCTCGGACAGGATAATTCACCCCTCCACTTT.

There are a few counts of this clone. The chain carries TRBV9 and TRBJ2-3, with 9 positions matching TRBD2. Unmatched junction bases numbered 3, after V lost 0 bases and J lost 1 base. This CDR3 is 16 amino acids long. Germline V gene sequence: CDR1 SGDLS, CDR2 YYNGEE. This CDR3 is CASSVGASGGTDTQYF. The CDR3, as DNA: TGTGCCAGCAGCGTAGGGGCTAGCGGGGGCACAGATACGCAGTATTTT.

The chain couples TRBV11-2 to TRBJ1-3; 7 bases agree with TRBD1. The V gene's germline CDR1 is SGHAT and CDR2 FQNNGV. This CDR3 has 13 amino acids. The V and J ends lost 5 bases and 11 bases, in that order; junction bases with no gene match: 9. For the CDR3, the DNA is TGTGCCAGCAGCAAGGGACAGAGTACGGCCATATATTTT. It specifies CASSKGQSTAIYF.

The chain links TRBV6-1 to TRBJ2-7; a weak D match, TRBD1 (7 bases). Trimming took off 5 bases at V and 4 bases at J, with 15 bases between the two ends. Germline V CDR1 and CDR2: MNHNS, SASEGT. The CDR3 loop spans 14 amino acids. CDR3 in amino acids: CASSPGGLTYEQYF. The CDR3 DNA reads TGTGCCAGCAGTCCAGGGGGACTGACATACGAGCAGTACTTC.

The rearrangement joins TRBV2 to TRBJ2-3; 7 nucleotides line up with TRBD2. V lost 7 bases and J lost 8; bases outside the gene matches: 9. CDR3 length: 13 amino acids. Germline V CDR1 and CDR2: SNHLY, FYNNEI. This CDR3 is CASTGLVLSTQYF. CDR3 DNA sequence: TGTGCCAGCACAGGACTAGTTCTCAGTACGCAGTATTTT.

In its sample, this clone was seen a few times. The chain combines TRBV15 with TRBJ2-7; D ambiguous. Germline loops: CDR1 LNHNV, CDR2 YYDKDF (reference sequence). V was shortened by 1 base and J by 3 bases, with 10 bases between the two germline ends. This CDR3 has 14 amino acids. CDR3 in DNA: TGTGCCACCAGCAGAGGAACTCCGGGCTACGAGCAGTACTTC. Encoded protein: CATSRGTPGYEQYF.

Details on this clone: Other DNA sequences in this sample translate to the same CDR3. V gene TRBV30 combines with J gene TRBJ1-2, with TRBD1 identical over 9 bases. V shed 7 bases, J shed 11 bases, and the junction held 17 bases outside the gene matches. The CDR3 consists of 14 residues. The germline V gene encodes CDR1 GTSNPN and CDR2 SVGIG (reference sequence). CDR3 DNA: TGTGCCTCCGGACAGGGGTTACCTTCGGAGGGTTACACCTTC. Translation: CASGQGLPSEGYTF.

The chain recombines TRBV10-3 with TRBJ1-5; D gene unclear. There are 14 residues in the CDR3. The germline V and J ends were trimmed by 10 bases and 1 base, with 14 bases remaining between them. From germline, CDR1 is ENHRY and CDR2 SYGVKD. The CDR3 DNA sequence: TGTGCCAGCGGGTTTGACCAGAGCAATCAGCCCCAGCATTTT. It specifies CASGFDQSNQPQHF.

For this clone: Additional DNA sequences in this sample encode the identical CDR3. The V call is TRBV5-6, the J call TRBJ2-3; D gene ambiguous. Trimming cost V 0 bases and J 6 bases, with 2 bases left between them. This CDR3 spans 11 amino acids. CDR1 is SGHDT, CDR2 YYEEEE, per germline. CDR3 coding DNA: TGTGCCAGCAGCTTGGCGGATACGCAGTATTTT. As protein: CASSLADTQYF.

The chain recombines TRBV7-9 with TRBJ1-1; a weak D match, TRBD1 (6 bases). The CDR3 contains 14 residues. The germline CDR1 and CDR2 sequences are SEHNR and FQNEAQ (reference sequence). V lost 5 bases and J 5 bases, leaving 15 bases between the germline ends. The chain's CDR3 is CASSPRTDMTEAFF. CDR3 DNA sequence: TGTGCCAGCAGCCCAAGGACAGACATGACTGAAGCTTTCTTT.

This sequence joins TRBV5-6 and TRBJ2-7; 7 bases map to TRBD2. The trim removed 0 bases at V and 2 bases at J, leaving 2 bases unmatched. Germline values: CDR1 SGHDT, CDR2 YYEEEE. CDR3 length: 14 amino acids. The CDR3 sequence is CASSLGGGPYEQYF. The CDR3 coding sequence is TGTGCCAGCAGCTTGGGGGGGGGACCCTACGAGCAGTACTTC.

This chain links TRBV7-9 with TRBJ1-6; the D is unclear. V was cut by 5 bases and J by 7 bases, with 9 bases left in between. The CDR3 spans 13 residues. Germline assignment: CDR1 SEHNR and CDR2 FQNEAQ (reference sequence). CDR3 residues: CASSPTRNSPLHF. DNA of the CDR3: TGTGCCAGCAGCCCGACAAGGAATTCACCCCTCCACTTT.

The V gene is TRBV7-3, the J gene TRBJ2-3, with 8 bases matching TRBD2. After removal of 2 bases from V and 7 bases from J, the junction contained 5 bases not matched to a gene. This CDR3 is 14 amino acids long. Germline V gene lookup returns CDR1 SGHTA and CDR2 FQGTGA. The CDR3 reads CASSLGTSTNTQYF. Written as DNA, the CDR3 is TGTGCCAGCAGCTTAGGGACTAGTACTAATACGCAGTATTTT. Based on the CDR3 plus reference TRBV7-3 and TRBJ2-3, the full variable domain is GAGVSQTPSNKVTEKGKYVELRCDPISGHTALYWYRQSLGQGPEFLIYFQGTGAADDSGLPNDRFFAVRPEGSVSTLKIQRTERGDSAVYLCASSLGTSTNTQYFGPGTRLTVL.

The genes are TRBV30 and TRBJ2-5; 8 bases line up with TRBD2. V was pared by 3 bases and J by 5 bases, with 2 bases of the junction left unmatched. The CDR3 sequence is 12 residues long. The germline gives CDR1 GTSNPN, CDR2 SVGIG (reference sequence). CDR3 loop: CAWRGTRETQYF. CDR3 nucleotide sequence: TGTGCCTGGAGGGGGACTAGGGAGACCCAGTACTTC. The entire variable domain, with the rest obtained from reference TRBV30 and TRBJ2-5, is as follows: SQTIHQWPATLVQPVGSPLSLECTVEGTSNPNLYWYRQAAGRGLQLLFYSVGIGQISSEVPQNLSASRPQDRQFILSSKKLLLSDSGFYLCAWRGTRETQYFGPGTRLLVL.

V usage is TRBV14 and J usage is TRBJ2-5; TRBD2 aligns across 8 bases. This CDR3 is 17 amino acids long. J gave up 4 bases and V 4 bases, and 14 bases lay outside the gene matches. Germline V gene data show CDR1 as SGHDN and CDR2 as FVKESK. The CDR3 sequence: CASSRESPGGLGETQYF. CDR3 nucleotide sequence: TGTGCCAGCAGCCGAGAGTCGCCGGGGGGGCTCGGAGAGACCCAGTACTTC. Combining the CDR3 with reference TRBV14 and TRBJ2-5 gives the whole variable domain EAGVTQFPSHSVIEKGQTVTLRCDPISGHDNLYWYRRVMGKEIKFLLHFVKESKQDESGMPNNRFLAERTGGTYSTLKVQPAELEDSGVYFCASSRESPGGLGETQYFGPGTRLLVL.

In nucleotides, the CDR3 is TGTGCCATCCAGGACAGGGCCTATGGCTACACCTTC. Residues: CAIQDRAYGYTF. The gene calls are TRBV10-3 and TRBJ1-2, with 8 bases fitting TRBD1. This CDR3 has 12 amino acids. V dropped 8 bases and J dropped 4; count of bases not matched to a gene: 3. Germline V gene sequence: CDR1 ENHRY, CDR2 SYGVKD.

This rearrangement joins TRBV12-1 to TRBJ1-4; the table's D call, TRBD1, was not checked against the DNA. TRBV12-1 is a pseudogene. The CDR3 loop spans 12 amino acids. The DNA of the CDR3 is TGTGCCAGCAGCTTTACCGTATCCCGGGACAGTTTT. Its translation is CASSFTVSRDSF.

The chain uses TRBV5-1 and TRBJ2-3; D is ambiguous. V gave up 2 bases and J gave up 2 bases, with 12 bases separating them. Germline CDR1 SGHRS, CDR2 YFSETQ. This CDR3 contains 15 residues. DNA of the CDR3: TGCGCCAGCAGCTTAAAGACTCAATACACAGATACGCAGTATTTT. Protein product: CASSLKTQYTDTQYF.

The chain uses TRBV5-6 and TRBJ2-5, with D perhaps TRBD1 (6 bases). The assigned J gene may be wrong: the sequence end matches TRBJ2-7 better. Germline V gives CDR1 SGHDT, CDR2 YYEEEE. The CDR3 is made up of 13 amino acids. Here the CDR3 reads CASSRTVGYEQYF. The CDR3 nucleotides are TGTGCCAGCAGCCGGACAGTCGGGTACGAGCAGTACTTC.

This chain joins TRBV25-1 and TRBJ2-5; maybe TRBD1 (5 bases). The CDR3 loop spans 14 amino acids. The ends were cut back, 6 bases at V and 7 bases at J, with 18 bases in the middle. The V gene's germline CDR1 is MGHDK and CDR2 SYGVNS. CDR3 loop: CASSLGAVSSTQYF. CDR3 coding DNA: TGTGCCAGCAGCCTAGGGGCGGTGTCGTCGACCCAGTACTTC.

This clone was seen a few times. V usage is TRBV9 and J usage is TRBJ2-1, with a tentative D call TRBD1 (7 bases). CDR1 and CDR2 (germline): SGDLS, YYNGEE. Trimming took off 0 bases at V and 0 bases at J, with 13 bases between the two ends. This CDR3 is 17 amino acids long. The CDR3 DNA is TGTGCCAGCAGCGTAGAACCAGGGGGGTACTCCTACAATGAGCAGTTCTTC. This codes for CASSVEPGGYSYNEQFF.

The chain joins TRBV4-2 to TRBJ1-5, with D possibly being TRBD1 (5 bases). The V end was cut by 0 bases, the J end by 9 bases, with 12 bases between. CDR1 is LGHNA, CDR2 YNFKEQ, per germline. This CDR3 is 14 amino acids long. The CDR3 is CASSQDTGLGPQHF. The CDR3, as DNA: TGTGCCAGCAGCCAAGACACGGGACTAGGGCCCCAGCATTTT.

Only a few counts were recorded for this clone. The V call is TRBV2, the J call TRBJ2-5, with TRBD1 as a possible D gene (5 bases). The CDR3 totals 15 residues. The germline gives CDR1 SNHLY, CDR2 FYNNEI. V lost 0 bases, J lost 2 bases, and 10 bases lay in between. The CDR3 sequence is CASSEARRTQETQYF. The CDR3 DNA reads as TGTGCCAGCAGTGAAGCGCGCAGGACACAAGAGACCCAGTACTTC.